This TCR beta chain emerged from a study of blood T cell repertoires in COVID-19. Study-wide context: Nucleic acid was either cDNA or gDNA, and it came from T cells, B-cell-depleted T cells, or PBMCs.

Per the authors' pipeline: Reference gene primer amplification gave nucleated cell count estimates. Clones were read by immunoSEQ multiplex PCR, and TCRdb kept only the in-frame ones, dropping some. V and J calls and clone size are those listed in that table; D and trimming were worked out from the DNA. The table lists about 190,000 clones, around 86% of them singletons. V lost 7 bases and J lost 0, with 13 bases in between. CDR3 length: 14 amino acids. The V gene's germline CDR1 is MNHEY and CDR2 SVGAGI. The clonotype comes from a middle-aged man with acute or convalescent COVID-19. The specimen was peripheral blood. The rearrangement links TRBV6-5 to TRBJ2-7, with a tentative D call TRBD1 (5 bases). The DNA for the CDR3 is TGTGCCAGCACGTGGAGTCAGGGCTCCTACGAGCAGTACTTC. Its protein is CASTWSQGSYEQYF.